The 27 T cell receptor beta chains listed next were all sequenced from one sample in a study of beta chain features in type 1 diabetes. The entirety of the isolated RNA underwent reverse transcription, so expressed TCRB transcripts were sequenced. Only in-frame clones appear in the TCRdb table, and some are missing; sequencing was by immunoSEQ multiplex PCR. The sample holds 500,000 to 850,000 clones, roughly 13% seen once. Study-level results: TCRB CDR3s were moderately but significantly shorter in Type 1 diabetes patients in all four CD4+ subsets.

Antigen specificity for these receptors is unknown. Sample: naive CD4+ T cells from blood. These TCRs come from a young man with type 1 diabetes.

This sequence joins TRBV4-1 and TRBJ2-3, with 7 bases identical to TRBD1. Germline V lookup: CDR1 MGHRA, CDR2 YSYEKL. The CDR3 has 16 amino acids. V was clipped by 0 bases and J by 2 bases; unmatched bases: 5. The DNA of the CDR3 is TGCGCCAGCAGCCAAGATCAGGGGGTGTCCACAGATACGCAGTATTTT. It yields the protein CASSQDQGVSTDTQYF.

This clone was counted a few times. Additional DNA sequences in this sample encode the identical CDR3. The chain has TRBV30 and TRBJ1-5; D may be TRBD1 (5 bases). V lost 0 bases to trimming and J lost 6 bases, with 9 bases between them. Germline V gene sequence: CDR1 GTSNPN, CDR2 SVGIG (reference sequence). The CDR3 is 13 residues long. As DNA, the CDR3 is TGTGCCTGGAGTGTTAGGGGCAGTCAGCCCCAGCATTTT. This gives the protein CAWSVRGSQPQHF.

The chain joins TRBV5-1 to TRBJ2-1; TRBD2 aligns across 10 bases. Trimming at V came to 5 bases and at J to 5 bases, leaving 10 bases not matched to a gene. Germline loops: CDR1 SGHRS, CDR2 YFSETQ. The CDR3 is 16 amino acids. The CDR3 sequence: CASSSAWTSGNNEQFF. The CDR3 DNA is TGCGCCAGCAGTTCCGCGTGGACTAGCGGAAACAATGAGCAGTTCTTC.

The CDR3 DNA follows: TGTGCCAGCAGTTCTGCAGGGGCTGGGAACACTGAAGCTTTCTTT. It yields the protein CASSSAGAGNTEAFF. The chain combines TRBV27 with TRBJ1-1; possibly TRBD1 for D (6 bases). In germline, CDR1 is MNHEY, CDR2 SMNVEV (reference sequence). The CDR3 totals 15 residues. Deletions cut 4 bases from V and 1 base from J, with 13 bases between.

V usage is TRBV27 and J usage is TRBJ2-5; possible D gene TRBD2, 5 bases. Germline V CDR1 and CDR2: MNHEY, SMNVEV (reference sequence). Trimming removed 3 bases from V and 2 bases from J, with 10 bases in between. The CDR3 covers 14 residues. The CDR3: CASSFLTKQETQYF. As DNA, the CDR3 is TGTGCCAGCAGTTTCTTGACTAAACAAGAGACCCAGTACTTC.

This clone was detected a few times. The genes are TRBV7-2 and TRBJ1-2, with 9 bases that match TRBD1. This CDR3 has 15 residues. V gave up 5 bases and J gave up 8 bases; unmatched junction bases: 12. The V gene's germline CDR1 is SGHTA and CDR2 FQGNSA. CDR3 DNA: TGTGCCAGCAGCCTGACCCGGGACAGGGACGGCGGCTACACCTTC. It yields the protein CASSLTRDRDGGYTF.

There are a few counts of this clone. The chain employs TRBV4-1 and TRBJ2-1; 11 bases fit TRBD2. The ends lost 0 bases at V and 7 bases at J; junction bases unmatched: 14. The CDR3 spans 19 residues. Per germline, CDR1 MGHRA and CDR2 YSYEKL. CDR3: CASSQDGPSGRITRNEQFF. The CDR3 DNA sequence: TGCGCCAGCAGCCAAGATGGCCCTAGCGGGAGGATCACGCGGAATGAGCAGTTCTTC.

This clone showed up just a few times. The rearrangement joins TRBV20-1 to TRBJ2-1, with D unresolved. The CDR3 is made up of 10 amino acids. Trimming cost V 6 bases and J 5 bases, with 5 bases left between them. From germline, CDR1 is DFQATT and CDR2 SNEGSKA (reference sequence). The CDR3: CSAQDNEQFF. Written as DNA, the CDR3 is TGCAGTGCACAAGACAATGAGCAGTTCTTC.

There are a few counts of this clone. V gene TRBV29-1 combines with J gene TRBJ1-2; D is uncertain. Trimming shortened V by 4 bases and J by 4 bases, and 16 bases separated the two germline ends. The CDR3 contains 14 residues. Germline CDR1 and CDR2: SQVTM and ANQGSEA. The CDR3 coding sequence is TGCAGCGTTGCTAGTCAGGCACACCCCTATGGCTACACCTTC. This gives the protein CSVASQAHPYGYTF.

The chain has TRBV7-9 and TRBJ2-5; 8 nucleotides align to TRBD1. Trimming at V came to 5 bases and at J to 5 bases, leaving 10 bases not matched to a gene. CDR3 size: 15 residues. Germline V gives CDR1 SEHNR, CDR2 FQNEAQ (reference sequence). The CDR3 bases are TGTGCCAGCAGCCCAGGACAGGGCGGTCGGGAGACCCAGTACTTC. Translated, it gives CASSPGQGGRETQYF.

This sequence joins TRBV9 and TRBJ1-2; the match to TRBD1 covers 8 bases. Looked up from germline, CDR1 is SGDLS and CDR2 is YYNGEE. This CDR3 spans 14 amino acids. The ends lost 0 bases at V and 6 bases at J; junction bases unmatched: 4. CDR3 loop: CASSVDGQGDGYTF. The CDR3 DNA reads TGTGCCAGCAGCGTAGATGGACAGGGAGATGGCTACACCTTC.

This clone has only a few counts. The rearrangement uses TRBV28 and TRBJ2-2; D may be TRBD1 or TRBD2 (5 bases each). V gave up 4 bases and J gave up 5 bases, with 17 bases separating them. Germline CDR1 is MDHEN and CDR2 is SYDVKM. CDR3 size: 16 residues. The CDR3 loop reads CASSYSGTRNTGELFF. CDR3 in DNA: TGTGCCAGCAGTTATTCCGGGACCCGGAATACCGGGGAGCTGTTTTTT. The whole variable domain, remainder taken from reference TRBV28 and TRBJ2-2, is DVKVTQSSRYLVKRTGEKVFLECVQDMDHENMFWYRQDPGLGLRLIYFSYDVKMKEKGDIPEGYSVSREKKERFSLILESASTNQTSMYLCASSYSGTRNTGELFFGEGSRLTVL.

The rearrangement joins TRBV19 to TRBJ2-3, with D unclear. The germline V gene encodes CDR1 LNHDA and CDR2 SQIVND (reference sequence). Trimming left V 7 bases short and J 6 bases short, with 14 bases between. This CDR3 comprises 13 residues. This CDR3 reads CASKDGPRDTQYF. DNA for the CDR3: TGTGCCAGTAAGGATGGTCCTCGGGATACGCAGTATTTT.

CDR3 sequence: CAYLGSSYNSPLHF. In DNA form, the CDR3 reads TGTGCCTACTTGGGAAGCTCCTATAATTCACCCCTCCACTTT. The gene calls are TRBV5-4 and TRBJ1-6; D is unclear. Germline lookup yields CDR1 SGHNT and CDR2 YYREEE (reference sequence). CDR3 size: 14 residues. Deletions cut 10 bases from V and 0 bases from J, with 11 bases between.

Of note for this clone: Relative to the germline gene, one junction end is altered; a read error may explain this. V usage is TRBV7-7 and J usage is TRBJ2-1, with D hard to call. Germline CDR1 and CDR2: SSHAT and FNYEAQ (reference sequence). The CDR3 contains 13 residues. DNA for the CDR3: TGTGCTAGCAGCCCACTCGGGTACAATGAGCAGTTCTTC. It is translated as CASSPLGYNEQFF.

The chain employs TRBV5-6 and TRBJ2-5; 7 bases align to TRBD1. Germline CDR1 SGHDT, CDR2 YYEEEE. Losses at the gene ends were 6 bases for V and 4 bases for J; bases not matched to a gene: 6. This CDR3 comprises 13 residues. The CDR3 DNA sequence: TGTGCCAGCAACGAACGACAGGGAGAGACCCAGTACTTC. Its translation: CASNERQGETQYF.

The V and J genes are TRBV2 and TRBJ1-2; a possible D gene is TRBD1 (5 bases). The CDR3 contains 12 residues. Germline lookup yields CDR1 SNHLY and CDR2 FYNNEI. Trimming cost V 5 bases and J 8 bases, with 12 bases left between them. The CDR3 DNA follows: TGTGCCAGCAGTCTGGCAGGGACGGGCTACACCTTC. Translating gives CASSLAGTGYTF.

This clone was found a few times. The chain has TRBV30 and TRBJ1-2; D is undetermined. Germline CDR1 is GTSNPN and CDR2 is SVGIG (reference sequence). The CDR3 spans 13 residues. V shed 8 bases and J shed 0 bases, with 13 bases lying between them. In DNA, the CDR3 is TGTGCCGGCGAACTTCATGCTAACTATGGCTACACCTTC. It specifies CAGELHANYGYTF.

This clone was observed a few times. The CDR3, as DNA: TGTGCCAGCAGTTACTCTAACAGGCTCTCGGAGACCCAGTACTTC. Protein product: CASSYSNRLSETQYF. This rearrangement joins TRBV6-5 to TRBJ2-5; possibly TRBD1 for D (5 bases). V was shortened by 0 bases and J by 5 bases, with 13 bases between the two germline ends. Germline CDR1 reads MNHEY; CDR2 reads SVGAGI. CDR3 length: 15 residues.

This clone has more than one count but fewer than ten. CDR3 protein: CASSPRGSGSNEQFF. The CDR3 bases are TGTGCCAGCTCACCTCGCGGTAGCGGGAGTAATGAGCAGTTCTTC. The chain couples TRBV18 to TRBJ2-1; 9 bases agree with TRBD2. Germline lookup yields CDR1 KGHSH and CDR2 LQKENI. The CDR3 contains 15 residues. V was clipped by 3 bases and J by 7 bases; unmatched bases: 7. The entire variable domain, with the rest obtained from reference TRBV18 and TRBJ2-1, is as follows: NAGVMQNPRHLVRRRGQEARLRCSPMKGHSHVYWYRQLPEEGLKFMVYLQKENIIDESGMPKERFSAEFPKEGPSILRIQQVVRGDSAAYFCASSPRGSGSNEQFFGPGTRLTVL.

The chain combines TRBV28 with TRBJ1-4; no firm D call. This CDR3 region has 13 residues. Deletions cut 2 bases from V and 8 bases from J, with 9 bases between. Germline assignment: CDR1 MDHEN and CDR2 SYDVKM. The CDR3 reads CASSLGGREKLFF. DNA of the CDR3: TGTGCCAGCAGTTTAGGAGGGAGGGAAAAACTGTTTTTT.

V usage is TRBV7-2 and J usage is TRBJ1-5; 7 bases fit TRBD1. Germline loops: CDR1 SGHTA, CDR2 FQGNSA. V lost 3 bases and J lost 10; bases outside the gene matches: 12. The length of the CDR3 is 15 residues. CDR3 DNA: TGTGCCAGCAGCTTCGGGACAGCCGGAATCAATCCCCAGCATTTT. The encoded protein is CASSFGTAGINPQHF.

The V gene is TRBV25-1, the J gene TRBJ2-5; 8 positions agree with TRBD1. The DNA matches TRBJ2-7 better at its end, which makes the J call doubtful. The CDR3 consists of 14 residues. Per germline, CDR1 MGHDK and CDR2 SYGVNS. In DNA form, the CDR3 reads TGTGCCAGCAGTCGACAGGGGTCGGCCTACGAGCAGTACTTC. As protein: CASSRQGSAYEQYF.

This clone was observed a few times. The gene calls are TRBV7-9 and TRBJ2-5, with D uncertain. CDR1 is SEHNR and CDR2 is FQNEAQ in the germline V gene (reference sequence). Trimming left V 3 bases short and J 2 bases short, with 13 bases between. The CDR3 spans 15 residues. The chain's CDR3 is CASSLGRAVQETQYF. The CDR3 coding sequence is TGTGCCAGCAGCTTGGGTCGGGCGGTACAAGAGACCCAGTACTTC.

The chain recombines TRBV6-5 with TRBJ2-1, with 8 bases that match TRBD1. CDR1 is MNHEY and CDR2 is SVGAGI in the germline V gene. The CDR3 sequence is 15 residues long. V gave up 5 bases and J gave up 5 bases; unmatched junction bases: 8. Written as DNA, the CDR3 is TGTGCCAGCAGTGGACCCGGGACAGGCAACAATGAGCAGTTCTTC. Its translation is CASSGPGTGNNEQFF.

This clone appeared a few times. V and J are TRBV6-6 and TRBJ2-7; 10 bases fit TRBD1. The germline V gene encodes CDR1 MNHNY and CDR2 SVGAGI (reference sequence). This CDR3 spans 14 amino acids. V was pared by 4 bases and J by 7 bases, with 7 bases of the junction left unmatched. This chain's CDR3 is CASSSGTGDGEQYF. The CDR3 coding sequence is TGTGCCAGCAGTTCTGGGACAGGGGATGGGGAGCAGTACTTC.

This chain uses TRBV4-2 with TRBJ2-1, with unresolved D. The CDR3 extends over 13 amino acids. CDR1 LGHNA and CDR2 YNFKEQ come from the germline V gene. With 3 bases removed from V and 9 bases from J, the gap between germline ends came to 12 bases. CDR3 protein: CASSQAPLGEQFF. The CDR3 bases are TGTGCCAGCAGCCAGGCCCCCCTGGGTGAGCAGTTCTTC.